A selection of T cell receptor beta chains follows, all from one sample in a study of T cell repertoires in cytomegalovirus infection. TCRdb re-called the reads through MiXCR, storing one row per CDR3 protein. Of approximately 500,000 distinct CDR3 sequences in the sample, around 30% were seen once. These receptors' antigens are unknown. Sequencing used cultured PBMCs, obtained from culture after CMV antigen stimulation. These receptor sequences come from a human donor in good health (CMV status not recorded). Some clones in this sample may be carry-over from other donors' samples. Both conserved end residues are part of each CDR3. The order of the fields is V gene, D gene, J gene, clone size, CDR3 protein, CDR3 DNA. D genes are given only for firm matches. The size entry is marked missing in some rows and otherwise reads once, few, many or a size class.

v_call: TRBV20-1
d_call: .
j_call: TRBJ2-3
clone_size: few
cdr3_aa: CSARGFSYTQYF
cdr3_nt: TGCAGTGCGAGAGGGTTCAGCTATACGCAGTATTTT

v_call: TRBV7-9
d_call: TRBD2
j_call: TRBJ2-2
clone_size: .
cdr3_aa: CASSSILAGATIYTGELFF
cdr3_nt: TGTGCCAGCAGCTCCATACTAGCGGGAGCCACCATTTACACCGGGGAGCTGTTTTTT

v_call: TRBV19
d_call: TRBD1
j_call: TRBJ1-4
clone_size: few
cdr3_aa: CASSITGTGRVATNEKLFF
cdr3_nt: TGTGCCAGTAGTATCACCGGGACAGGGAGGGTAGCGACTAATGAAAAACTGTTTTTT

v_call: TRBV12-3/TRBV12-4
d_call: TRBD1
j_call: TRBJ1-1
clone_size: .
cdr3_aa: CASSTQGARNTEAFF
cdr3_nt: TGTGCCAGCAGTACACAGGGGGCGCGGAACACTGAAGCTTTCTTT

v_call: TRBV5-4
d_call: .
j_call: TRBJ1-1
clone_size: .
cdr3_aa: CASSSQRTEAFF
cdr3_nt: TGTGCCAGCAGCTCCCAGAGAACTGAAGCTTTCTTT

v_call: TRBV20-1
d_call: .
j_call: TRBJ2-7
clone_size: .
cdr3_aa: CSARDEEGGPSYEQYF
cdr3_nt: TGCAGTGCTAGAGATGAGGAGGGCGGTCCCTCCTACGAGCAGTACTTC

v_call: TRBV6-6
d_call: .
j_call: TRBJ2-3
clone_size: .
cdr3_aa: CASSYPTHTDTQYF
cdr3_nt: TGTGCCAGCAGTTACCCGACACACACAGATACGCAGTATTTT

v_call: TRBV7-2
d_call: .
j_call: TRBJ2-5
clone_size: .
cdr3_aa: CASSPILQETQYF
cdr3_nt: TGTGCCAGCAGCCCAATTCTTCAAGAGACCCAGTACTTC

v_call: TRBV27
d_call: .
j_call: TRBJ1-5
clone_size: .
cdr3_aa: CASSLSPPGGGNQPQHF
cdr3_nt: TGTGCCAGCAGTTTATCCCCTCCCGGGGGTGGCAATCAGCCCCAGCATTTT

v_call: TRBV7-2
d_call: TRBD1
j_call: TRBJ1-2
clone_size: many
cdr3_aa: CASSEDNRGYYGYTF
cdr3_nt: TGTGCCAGCAGCGAGGATAACAGGGGATACTATGGCTACACCTTC

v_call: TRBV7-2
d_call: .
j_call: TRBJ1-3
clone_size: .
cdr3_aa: CASSLRATAGNTIYF
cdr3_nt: TGTGCCAGCAGCTTAAGGGCGACCGCGGGAAACACCATATATTTT

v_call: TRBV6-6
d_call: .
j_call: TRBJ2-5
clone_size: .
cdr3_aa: CASSYPEGTQYF
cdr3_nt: TGTGCCAGCAGCTACCCTGAGGGGACCCAGTACTTC

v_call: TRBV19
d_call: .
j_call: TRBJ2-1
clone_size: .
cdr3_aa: CASSRAVPRYNEQFF
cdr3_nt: TGTGCCAGTAGTCGTGCTGTGCCCCGGTACAATGAGCAGTTCTTC

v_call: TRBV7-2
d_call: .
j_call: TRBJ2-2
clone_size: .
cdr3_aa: CASSLVGGGTGELFF
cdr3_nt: TGTGCCAGCAGCTTAGTGGGGGGTGGAACCGGGGAGCTGTTTTTT

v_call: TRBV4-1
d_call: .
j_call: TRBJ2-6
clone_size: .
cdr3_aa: CASSQVTGPGANVLTF
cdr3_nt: TGCGCCAGCAGCCAAGTAACAGGTCCCGGGGCCAACGTCCTGACTTTC

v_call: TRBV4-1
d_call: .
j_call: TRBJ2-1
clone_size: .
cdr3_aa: CASSQGTQNYNEQFF
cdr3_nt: TGCGCCAGCAGCCAGGGGACACAGAACTACAATGAGCAGTTCTTC

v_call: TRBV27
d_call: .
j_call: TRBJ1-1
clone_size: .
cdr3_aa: CASSPFSMNTEAFF
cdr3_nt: TGTGCCAGCAGTCCCTTCTCCATGAACACTGAAGCTTTCTTT

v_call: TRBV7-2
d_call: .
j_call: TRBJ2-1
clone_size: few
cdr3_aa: CASKSRAYNEQFF
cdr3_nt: TGTGCCAGCAAGTCTAGGGCTTACAATGAGCAGTTCTTC

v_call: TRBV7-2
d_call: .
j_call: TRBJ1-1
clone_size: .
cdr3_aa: CASRFNPGNTEAFF
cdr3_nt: TGTGCCAGCAGATTCAACCCCGGGAACACTGAAGCTTTCTTT

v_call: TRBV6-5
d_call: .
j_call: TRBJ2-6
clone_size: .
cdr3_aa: CASSYMSGGTDSGANVLTF
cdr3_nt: TGTGCCAGCAGTTACATGAGTGGCGGGACAGACAGTGGGGCCAACGTCCTGACTTTC

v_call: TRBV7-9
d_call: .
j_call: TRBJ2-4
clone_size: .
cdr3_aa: CASSLGTQGGLAKNIQYF
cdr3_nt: TGTGCCAGCAGCTTAGGTACCCAGGGGGGACTAGCCAAAAACATTCAGTACTTC

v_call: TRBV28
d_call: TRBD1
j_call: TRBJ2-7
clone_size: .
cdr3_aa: CASRGQGARPIPYEQYF
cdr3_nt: TGTGCCAGCAGGGGACAGGGGGCCCGACCTATACCTTACGAGCAGTACTTC

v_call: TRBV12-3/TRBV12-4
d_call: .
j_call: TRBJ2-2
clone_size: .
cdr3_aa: CASEFSVNTGELFF
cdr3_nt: TGTGCCAGCGAGTTTAGCGTGAACACCGGGGAGCTGTTTTTT

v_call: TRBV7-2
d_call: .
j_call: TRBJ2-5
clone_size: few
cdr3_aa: CASSLSYGAYQETQYF
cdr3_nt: TGTGCCAGCAGCCTAAGTTACGGGGCGTACCAAGAGACCCAGTACTTC

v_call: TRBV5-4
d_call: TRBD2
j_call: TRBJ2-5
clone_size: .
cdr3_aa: CASSNGLAGVARETQYF
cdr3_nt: TGTGCCAGCAGTAATGGACTAGCGGGAGTGGCACGTGAGACCCAGTACTTC

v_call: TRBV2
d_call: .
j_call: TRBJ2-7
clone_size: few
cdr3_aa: CASSEFGGSYEQYF
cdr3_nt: TGTGCCAGCAGTGAATTCGGGGGCTCCTACGAGCAGTACTTC

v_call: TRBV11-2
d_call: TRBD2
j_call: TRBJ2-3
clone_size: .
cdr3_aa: CASSPWTSGRGADTQYF
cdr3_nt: TGTGCCAGCAGCCCATGGACTAGCGGGAGAGGAGCAGATACGCAGTATTTT

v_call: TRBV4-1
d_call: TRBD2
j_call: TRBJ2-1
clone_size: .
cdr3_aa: CASSQAGTRNSGEQFF
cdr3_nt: TGCGCCAGCAGCCAAGCCGGGACTAGAAATAGCGGTGAGCAGTTCTTC

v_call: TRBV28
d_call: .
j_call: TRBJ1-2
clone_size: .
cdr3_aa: CASSLNTTPRGYGYTF
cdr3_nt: TGTGCCAGCAGTTTAAACACCACACCGAGAGGCTATGGCTACACCTTC